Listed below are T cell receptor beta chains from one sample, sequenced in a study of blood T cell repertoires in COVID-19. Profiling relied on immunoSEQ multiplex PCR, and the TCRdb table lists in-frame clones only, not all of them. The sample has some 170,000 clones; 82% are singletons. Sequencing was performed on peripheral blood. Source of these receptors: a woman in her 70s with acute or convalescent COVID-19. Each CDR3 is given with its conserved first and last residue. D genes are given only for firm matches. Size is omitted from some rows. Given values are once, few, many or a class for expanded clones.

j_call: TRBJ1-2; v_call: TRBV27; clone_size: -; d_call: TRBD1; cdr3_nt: TGTGCCAGCAGTTTCGGACAGGGTTCAGGTGGCTACACCTTC; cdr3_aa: CASSFGQGSGGYTF
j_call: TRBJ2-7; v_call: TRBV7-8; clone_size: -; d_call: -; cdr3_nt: TGTGCCAGCAGCCCTAGAGGGCCAAGCTCCTACGAGCAGTACTTC; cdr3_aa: CASSPRGPSSYEQYF
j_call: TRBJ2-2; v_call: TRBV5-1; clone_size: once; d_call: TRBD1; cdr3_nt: TGCGCCAGCAGCCCTGGACAGGGAGGTACCGGGGAGCTGTTTTTT; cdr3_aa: CASSPGQGGTGELFF
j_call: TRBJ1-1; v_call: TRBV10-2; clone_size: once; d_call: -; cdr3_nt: TGCGCCAGCGTCGACATCTCGAACACTGAAGCTTTCTTT; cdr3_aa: CASVDISNTEAFF
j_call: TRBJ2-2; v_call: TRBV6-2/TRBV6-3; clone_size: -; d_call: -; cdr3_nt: TGTGCCAGCAGTTACCTCGGGATGAGCACCGGGGAGCTGTTTTTT; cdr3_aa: CASSYLGMSTGELFF
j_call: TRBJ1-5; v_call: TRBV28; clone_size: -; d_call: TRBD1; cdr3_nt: TGTGCCAGCAGTTCAGGGACAGGGGGCAATCAGCCCCAGCATTTT; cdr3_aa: CASSSGTGGNQPQHF
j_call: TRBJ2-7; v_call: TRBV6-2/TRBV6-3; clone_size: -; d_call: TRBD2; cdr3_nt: TGTGCCAGCAGTTATCAAGTGAGCGGGGCCTACGAGCAGTACTTC; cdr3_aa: CASSYQVSGAYEQYF
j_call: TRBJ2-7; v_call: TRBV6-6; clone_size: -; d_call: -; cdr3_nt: TGTGCCAGCAGTCACTACTCAGGGGTTGATGCCTACGAGCAGTACTTC; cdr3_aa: CASSHYSGVDAYEQYF
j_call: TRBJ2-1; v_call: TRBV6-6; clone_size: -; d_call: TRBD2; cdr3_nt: TGTGCCAGCAGCTACACCGGGGGGACTAACAATGAGCAGTTCTTC; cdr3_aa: CASSYTGGTNNEQFF
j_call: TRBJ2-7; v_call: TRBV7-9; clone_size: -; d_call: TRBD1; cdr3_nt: TGTGCCAGCAGCTCCGGACAGGGGCGGAACGAGCAGTACTTC; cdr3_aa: CASSSGQGRNEQYF
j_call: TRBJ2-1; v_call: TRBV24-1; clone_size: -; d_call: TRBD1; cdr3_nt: TGTGCCACCAGTCCAGGGGGACAGGGATGGGACAATGAGCAGTTCTTC; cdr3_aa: CATSPGGQGWDNEQFF
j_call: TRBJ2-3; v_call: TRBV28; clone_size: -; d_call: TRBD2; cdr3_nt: TGTGCCACCTCGACTAGCGGGGGTTCAGATACGCAGTATTTT; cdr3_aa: CATSTSGGSDTQYF
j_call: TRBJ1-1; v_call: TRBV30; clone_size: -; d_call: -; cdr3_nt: TGTGCCTGGACCCTCCCGAGGGGCGGGGGATTGGGCACTGAAGCTTTCTTT; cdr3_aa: CAWTLPRGGGLGTEAFF
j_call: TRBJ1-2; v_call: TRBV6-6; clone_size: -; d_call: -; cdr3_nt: TGTGCCAGCAGCACCCGGGGAGTCGACTATGGCTACACCTTC; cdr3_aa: CASSTRGVDYGYTF
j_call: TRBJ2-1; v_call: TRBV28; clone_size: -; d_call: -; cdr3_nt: TGTGCCAGCAGTCAAAGAGGCTCCTACAATGAGCAGTTCTTC; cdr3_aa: CASSQRGSYNEQFF
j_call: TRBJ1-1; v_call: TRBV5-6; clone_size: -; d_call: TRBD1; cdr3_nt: TGTGCCAGCAGCTTTGGGACAGGGGGCCGCACTGAAGCTTTCTTT; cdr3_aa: CASSFGTGGRTEAFF
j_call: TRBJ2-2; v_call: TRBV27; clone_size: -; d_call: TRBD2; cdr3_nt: TGTGCCAGCACCACAATTTTAGCGGGGGGGCAGTCCGGGGAGCTGTTTTTT; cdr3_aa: CASTTILAGGQSGELFF
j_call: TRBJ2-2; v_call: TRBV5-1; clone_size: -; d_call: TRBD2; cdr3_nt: TGCGCCAGCAGCTTGGACGGACTAGCGGGGGCCGGGGAGCTGTTTTTT; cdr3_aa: CASSLDGLAGAGELFF
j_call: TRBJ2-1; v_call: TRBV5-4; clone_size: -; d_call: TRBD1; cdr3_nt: TGTGCCAGCAGCTTGGAGGGGGCAAGGTCCTACAATGAGCAGTTCTTC; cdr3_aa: CASSLEGARSYNEQFF
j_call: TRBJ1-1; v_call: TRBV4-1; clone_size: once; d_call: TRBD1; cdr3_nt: TGCGCCAGCAGCCAGATGGGAGGGACAGGCACTGAAGCTTTCTTT; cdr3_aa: CASSQMGGTGTEAFF
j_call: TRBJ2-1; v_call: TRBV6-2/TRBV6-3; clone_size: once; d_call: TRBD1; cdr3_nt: TGTGCCAGCAGTTACAACAGGGGAAACAATGAGCAGTTCTTC; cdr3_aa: CASSYNRGNNEQFF